Only one count was recorded for the clone carrying this T cell receptor (beta chain). The antigen is unknown. At the deep level, the assay was run. In the sorted-subset replicate PCRs, 200 ng DNA, 25,000 to 35,000 T cell genomes, was used. Only in-frame clones appear in the TCRdb table, and some are missing; sequencing was by immunoSEQ multiplex PCR. This table holds about 1.5 million clones, 95% to 99% found once. The source of the sample is a study of shared clonotypes between healthy human individuals. General study results and limits: Shared clonotypes across all four donors exceeded non-shared ones in generation probability.

Material: naive CD4+ T cells sorted from blood. Subset indicated: CD45RA+ positively selected. The origin of this receptor is a man aged 25-45 years in good health.

Written as DNA, the CDR3 is TGTGCCAGCAGCTTAACGGGACAGAACAATCAGCCCCAGCATTTT. The encoded protein is CASSLTGQNNQPQHF. The chain carries TRBV7-9 and TRBJ1-5; 7 bases line up with TRBD1. Germline CDR1 and CDR2: SEHNR and FQNEAQ (reference sequence). The V gene end was trimmed by 2 bases and the J gene end by 3 bases; junction bases not matched to a gene: 4. The CDR3 covers 15 residues. Variable domain in full (rest from reference TRBV7-9 and TRBJ1-5): DTGVSQNPRHKITKRGQNVTFRCDPISEHNRLYWYRQTLGQGPEFLTYFQNEAQLEKSRLLSDRFSAERPKGSFSTLEIQRTEQGDSAMYLCASSLTGQNNQPQHFGDGTRLSIL.